Shown below are 4 T cell receptor beta chains from a single sample sequenced in a study of CD8+ T cells in alopecia areata. As for treatment: oral pan-JAK inhibitor, 5-10 mg twice daily. Sequencing used cDNA as its template, made by extracting RNA and reverse transcribing it. Assay: immunoSEQ multiplex PCR; the TCRdb copy retains only in-frame clones and omits some. The repertoire holds fewer than 150,000 clones, with 55% to 60% as singletons. Sequenced material: CD4+ T cells sorted from blood, taken at week 24, from a patient treated with tofacitinib. Source of these receptors: a human donor with alopecia areata.

This chain links TRBV4-2 with TRBJ1-5; D might be TRBD1 (6 bases). Germline V gene data show CDR1 as LGHNA and CDR2 as YNFKEQ. This CDR3 is 17 amino acids long. V lost 1 base and J 4 bases, leaving 17 bases between the germline ends. CDR3 bases: TGTGCCAGCAGCCAAGGGATTTTAGGGGGGCTTAATCAGCCCCAGCATTTT. This gives the protein CASSQGILGGLNQPQHF.

This clone has a count of ten or more. This chain joins TRBV15 and TRBJ2-2, with 9 bases fitting TRBD2. In germline, CDR1 is LNHNV, CDR2 YYDKDF (reference sequence). After removal of 1 base from V and 6 bases from J, the junction contained 12 bases not matched to a gene. There are 18 residues in the CDR3. This CDR3 reads CATSRGLGLAPGAGELFF. The CDR3 DNA follows: TGTGCCACCAGCAGAGGACTAGGACTAGCGCCGGGGGCCGGGGAGCTGTTTTTT.

This clone has a handful of counts. The gene calls are TRBV11-3 and TRBJ2-7; tentatively, D is TRBD1 or TRBD2 (5 bases each). Germline V gene lookup returns CDR1 SGHNT and CDR2 YENEEA. CDR3 size: 15 residues. Trimming pared 5 bases from V and 5 bases from J, leaving 19 bases between. The CDR3 spells CASSPPLAGSHEQYF. The CDR3 DNA reads TGTGCCAGCAGCCCACCCCTAGCAGGGAGCCACGAGCAGTACTTC.

The chain has TRBV5-6 and TRBJ1-2, with D unclear. Germline V gene sequence: CDR1 SGHDT, CDR2 YYEEEE. Trimming shortened V by 5 bases and J by 3 bases, and 11 bases separated the two germline ends. The CDR3 length is 13 residues. The CDR3 protein is CASSLPAHYGYTF. In DNA form, the CDR3 reads TGTGCCAGCAGTTTGCCAGCCCACTATGGCTACACCTTC.